The 22 T cell receptor beta chains below were found in one sample sequenced in a study of T cell responses to AZD1222 COVID-19 vaccine. The repertoire was sequenced with immunoSEQ multiplex PCR; TCRdb's copy has only in-frame clones and lacks some. The profile shows approximately 110,000 clones, approximately 83% of them singletons. Sequences were derived from peripheral blood, sampled on day 0 of AZD1222 vaccination. The receptors stem from an adult in good health.

This clone was observed a handful of times. The chain recombines TRBV6-5 with TRBJ2-7, with 11 bases that match TRBD1. The CDR3 contains 15 residues. J gave up 2 bases and V 2 bases, and 2 bases lay outside the gene matches. Per the germline V gene, CDR1 is MNHEY and CDR2 is SVGAGI. CDR3 bases: TGTGCCAGCAGTTACAGGGACAGGGGGGCCTACGAGCAGTACTTC. It codes for CASSYRDRGAYEQYF.

This chain connects TRBV25-1 to TRBJ1-6; a possible D gene is TRBD1 (6 bases). The germline gives CDR1 MGHDK, CDR2 SYGVNS. The CDR3 spans 14 residues. V lost 3 bases and J lost 10, with 13 bases in between. CDR3 coding DNA: TGTGCCAGCAGTGAGAACAGGGTTAGATCACCCCTCCACTTT. Its protein product is CASSENRVRSPLHF.

This rearrangement joins TRBV19 to TRBJ1-3; D gene ambiguous. There are 13 residues in the CDR3. V was cut by 2 bases and J by 2 bases, with 4 bases left in between. Germline CDR1 and CDR2: LNHDA and SQIVND (reference sequence). CDR3 amino acids: CASSISTGNTIYF. In DNA form, the CDR3 reads TGTGCCAGTAGTATATCGACTGGAAACACCATATATTTT.

J is TRBJ2-1 and V is TRBV18; 9 bases are a match to TRBD2. Germline V gene sequence: CDR1 KGHSH, CDR2 LQKENI. CDR3 size: 14 residues. Losses at the gene ends were 2 bases for V and 10 bases for J; bases not matched to a gene: 6. DNA for the CDR3: TGTGCCAGCTCACCAATTAGCGGGGGACGAGAGCAGTTCTTC. Amino acid sequence: CASSPISGGREQFF.

The genes are TRBV14 and TRBJ2-4, with TRBD2 as a possible D gene (6 bases). In germline, CDR1 is SGHDN, CDR2 FVKESK. V dropped 1 base and J dropped 2 bases, with 12 bases sitting between them. The CDR3 is 16 residues long. CDR3 coding DNA: TGTGCCAGCAGCCAAGGGATGAGGACTACCAAAAACATTCAGTACTTC. It translates to CASSQGMRTTKNIQYF.

This clone appeared a few times. The chain uses TRBV13 and TRBJ2-5; TRBD2 aligns across 13 bases. The CDR3 is 16 residues long. J was trimmed by 5 bases and V by 2 bases; bases with no gene match: 5. The germline gives CDR1 PRHDT, CDR2 FYEKMQ (reference sequence). The CDR3 loop reads CASSLRTSGSQETQYF. CDR3 in DNA: TGTGCCAGCAGCTTAAGGACTAGCGGGAGCCAGGAGACCCAGTACTTC.

The rearrangement uses TRBV5-1 and TRBJ2-5; D perhaps matches TRBD2 (6 bases). This CDR3 spans 15 amino acids. The germline V gene has CDR1 SGHRS and CDR2 YFSETQ. The V and J ends lost 0 bases and 4 bases respectively, with 13 bases between them. The DNA for the CDR3 is TGCGCCAGCAGCTTGGTTCGCGGGATGGGAGAGACCCAGTACTTC. Its protein is CASSLVRGMGETQYF. Looking up the rest from reference TRBV5-1 and TRBJ2-5 gives the full variable domain: KAGVTQTPRYLIKTRGQQVTLSCSPISGHRSVSWYQQTPGQGLQFLFEYFSETQRNKGNFPGRFSGRQFSNSRSEMNVSTLELGDSALYLCASSLVRGMGETQYFGPGTRLLVL.

The gene calls are TRBV1 and TRBJ2-7; the table's TRBD2 call for D was not verified on the DNA. TRBV1 is termed a pseudogene. This CDR3 spans 19 amino acids. CDR3 in DNA: TGCACCAGCAGCCAAGATAGGAAGGCTAGCGGGGATAGCTCCTACGAGCAGTACTTC. Its translation is CTSSQDRKASGDSSYEQYF.

V is TRBV4-1 and J is TRBJ1-2, with D uncertain. CDR1 is MGHRA, CDR2 YSYEKL, per germline. Trimming removed 0 bases at V and 4 bases at J, with 9 bases between. CDR3 length equals 14 residues. CDR3 DNA sequence: TGCGCCAGCAGCCAAGAGGCGGGGATCTATGGCTACACCTTC. Translation: CASSQEAGIYGYTF.

The rearrangement joins TRBV29-1 to TRBJ2-1, with D tentatively TRBD1 or TRBD2 (5 bases each). Deletions cut 5 bases from V and 1 base from J, with 15 bases between. The CDR3 is made up of 15 amino acids. Germline V gene sequence: CDR1 SQVTM, CDR2 ANQGSEA. CDR3 protein: CSVTFRDPSYNEQFF. CDR3 DNA: TGCAGCGTTACGTTCCGGGACCCATCCTACAATGAGCAGTTCTTC.

This rearrangement joins TRBV18 to TRBJ2-7; 8 nucleotides line up with TRBD1. CDR3 size: 16 residues. V lost 4 bases, J lost 6 bases, and 14 bases stayed unmatched. Germline CDR1 and CDR2: KGHSH and LQKENI. In DNA, the CDR3 is TGTGCCAGCTCACGGAGCGAACCTACAGGGGGTGGCGAGCAGTACTTC. This encodes CASSRSEPTGGGEQYF.

This clone has more than one count but fewer than ten. The chain recombines TRBV15 with TRBJ1-1; no clear D gene. V was trimmed by 0 bases and J by 11 bases, leaving 7 bases between them. CDR1 is LNHNV, CDR2 YYDKDF, per germline (reference sequence). There are 11 residues in the CDR3. This CDR3 reads CATSRDSGAFF. CDR3 DNA: TGTGCCACCAGCAGAGATAGTGGGGCTTTCTTT.

V gene TRBV28 combines with J gene TRBJ1-1; 7 bases map to TRBD1. CDR1 is MDHEN, CDR2 SYDVKM, per germline. V shed 8 bases and J 4 bases; nucleotides not matched to a gene: 13. The CDR3 length is 15 residues. The CDR3 sequence: CASRVIQGKSTEAFF. In DNA form, the CDR3 reads TGTGCCAGCCGCGTGATACAGGGGAAGAGCACTGAAGCTTTCTTT. Full variable domain (missing parts from reference TRBV28 and TRBJ1-1): DVKVTQSSRYLVKRTGEKVFLECVQDMDHENMFWYRQDPGLGLRLIYFSYDVKMKEKGDIPEGYSVSREKKERFSLILESASTNQTSMYLCASRVIQGKSTEAFFGQGTRLTVV.

This clone was detected only a few times. The CDR3 is CASSESSRDRNYGYTF. DNA for the CDR3: TGTGCCAGCAGTGAATCCAGCCGGGACAGGAACTATGGCTACACCTTC. The gene calls are TRBV25-1 and TRBJ1-2, with 8 bases that match TRBD1. CDR1 is MGHDK, CDR2 SYGVNS, per germline. The CDR3 covers 16 residues. After removal of 1 base from V and 2 bases from J, the junction contained 6 bases not matched to a gene.

This chain uses TRBV11-2 with TRBJ1-4; no firm D call. The germline gives CDR1 SGHAT, CDR2 FQNNGV. The CDR3 runs to 15 residues. Trimming removed 4 bases from V and 1 base from J, with 10 bases in between. In DNA, the CDR3 is TGTGCCAGCAGCTCGACGGACGGAACTAATGAAAAACTGTTTTTT. This encodes CASSSTDGTNEKLFF.

The chain recombines TRBV6-5 with TRBJ1-1, with 9 bases identical to TRBD1. In germline, CDR1 is MNHEY, CDR2 SVGAGI. Trimming cost V 2 bases and J 10 bases; bases outside gene matches: 2. This CDR3 has 12 residues. The CDR3 coding sequence is TGTGCCAGCAGTTACGCACAGGGGGCAGCTTTCTTT. This sequence encodes CASSYAQGAAFF.

The chain uses TRBV11-1 and TRBJ1-1; no reliable D call. V was cut by 5 bases and J by 2 bases, with 9 bases left in between. Germline V CDR1 and CDR2: SGHAT, FQDESV (reference sequence). The CDR3 covers 13 residues. The CDR3 loop reads CASSLNRNTEAFF. CDR3 DNA sequence: TGTGCCAGCAGCCTCAACAGAAACACTGAAGCTTTCTTT.

The chain has TRBV7-8 and TRBJ2-7; D might be TRBD2 (5 bases). Germline lookup yields CDR1 SGHVS and CDR2 FQNEAQ. V gave up 5 bases and J gave up 5 bases, with 10 bases separating them. CDR3 length equals 12 residues. For the CDR3, the DNA is TGTGCCAGCAGCCCGAGGGCCCACGAGCAGTACTTC. It codes for CASSPRAHEQYF. Full variable domain (remainder filled in from reference TRBV7-8 and TRBJ2-7): GAGVSQSPRYKVAKRGQDVALRCDPISGHVSLFWYQQALGQGPEFLTYFQNEAQLDKSGLPSDRFFAERPEGSVSTLKIQRTQQEDSAVYLCASSPRAHEQYFGPGTRLTVT.

The J gene is TRBJ1-5, the V gene TRBV24-1; D ambiguous. CDR3 length: 15 residues. Germline V CDR1 and CDR2: KGHDR, SFDVKD. The V and J ends lost 3 bases and 1 base respectively, with 9 bases between them. The CDR3 protein is CATSDRGWSNQPQHF. The DNA of the CDR3 is TGTGCCACCAGTGATCGGGGTTGGAGCAATCAGCCCCAGCATTTT.

The chain uses TRBV19 and TRBJ1-1; 11 nucleotides line up with TRBD1. Germline CDR1 LNHDA, CDR2 SQIVND (reference sequence). The CDR3 extends over 17 amino acids. J lost 0 bases, V lost 4 bases, and 7 bases had no gene match. CDR3 loop: CASSTRTGGTLNTEAFF. The CDR3 DNA is TGTGCCAGTAGTACCCGGACAGGGGGCACGCTGAACACTGAAGCTTTCTTT.

The genes are TRBV6-5 and TRBJ1-5, with 8 bases matching TRBD1. The CDR3 has 15 residues. Looked up from germline, CDR1 is MNHEY and CDR2 is SVGAGI. The trim removed 5 bases at V and 6 bases at J, leaving 9 bases unmatched. The chain's CDR3 is CASSTPGGAVQPQHF. For the CDR3, the DNA is TGTGCCAGCAGTACGCCAGGGGGCGCGGTTCAGCCCCAGCATTTT.

V is TRBV11-1 and J is TRBJ2-2; D is unresolved. The CDR3 totals 16 residues. The V end was cut by 2 bases, the J end by 4 bases, with 14 bases between. CDR1 and CDR2 from the germline V gene are SGHAT and FQDESV (reference sequence). CDR3 DNA sequence: TGTGCCAGCAGCTTAAGGAGCGCTACGGCCACCGGGGAGCTGTTTTTT. Encoded protein: CASSLRSATATGELFF.